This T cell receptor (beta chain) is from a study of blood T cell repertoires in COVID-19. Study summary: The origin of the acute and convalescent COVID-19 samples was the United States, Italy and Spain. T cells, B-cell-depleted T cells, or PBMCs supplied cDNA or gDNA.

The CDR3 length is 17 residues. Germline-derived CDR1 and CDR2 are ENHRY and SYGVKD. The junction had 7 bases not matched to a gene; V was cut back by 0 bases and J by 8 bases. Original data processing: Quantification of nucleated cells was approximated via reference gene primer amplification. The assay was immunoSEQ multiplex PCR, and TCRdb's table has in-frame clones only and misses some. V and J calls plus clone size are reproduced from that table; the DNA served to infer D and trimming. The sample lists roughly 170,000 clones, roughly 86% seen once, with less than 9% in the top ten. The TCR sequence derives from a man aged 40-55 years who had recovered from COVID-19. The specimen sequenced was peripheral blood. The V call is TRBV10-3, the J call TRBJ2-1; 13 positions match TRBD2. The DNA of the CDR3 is TGTGCCATCAGTGAGTCAGTAGGACTAGCGGGAGCTGATGAGCAGTTCTTC. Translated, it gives CAISESVGLAGADEQFF.